The 14 T cell receptor beta chains below come from one sample, sequenced in a study of beta chain features in type 1 diabetes. The entirety of the isolated RNA underwent reverse transcription, so expressed TCRB transcripts were sequenced. The assay was immunoSEQ multiplex PCR, and TCRdb's table has in-frame clones only and misses some. Among about 210,000 clones listed, 11% were seen once. The sample consisted of central memory CD4+ T cells from blood. The receptors here all came from a man aged 18 to 30 in good health.

This clone was seen only a few times. The DNA for the CDR3 is TGTGCCAGCAGCTCGCAGGCGGACCCAAGGATTTACGAGCAGTACTTC. Amino acid sequence: CASSSQADPRIYEQYF. V is TRBV11-2 and J is TRBJ2-7; no firm D call. Trimming stripped 4 bases from V and 4 bases from J, with 20 bases between. CDR3 size: 16 residues. Germline CDR1 reads SGHAT; CDR2 reads FQNNGV.

In its sample, this clone was seen a few times. The rearrangement joins TRBV30 to TRBJ2-7; 9 positions match TRBD2. Looked up from germline, CDR1 is GTSNPN and CDR2 is SVGIG (reference sequence). Trimming removed 4 bases from V and 1 base from J; junction bases left unmatched: 8. The CDR3 has 15 residues. The CDR3 nucleotides read TGTGCCTGGACTTTTAGCGGGAGCCTATCCTACGAGCAGTACTTC. Protein product: CAWTFSGSLSYEQYF.

This clone was detected only a few times. The CDR3 nucleotides are TGCAGCGTCCGCGTCGACAGGGACTACGAGCAGTACTTC. It translates to CSVRVDRDYEQYF. The chain combines TRBV29-1 with TRBJ2-7; 7 bases are a match to TRBD1. The CDR3 contains 13 residues. Germline CDR1 and CDR2: SQVTM and ANQGSEA. Trimming took 6 bases from V and 3 from J; bases not matched to a gene: 8.

This clone was detected only a few times. The chain links TRBV4-2 to TRBJ2-1; weak D call: TRBD2 (6 bases). Trimming cost V 0 bases and J 6 bases, with 15 bases left between them. This CDR3 region has 16 residues. Germline V gene data show CDR1 as LGHNA and CDR2 as YNFKEQ. As DNA, the CDR3 is TGTGCCAGCAGCCAAGAGGTCGGGAGAAAAAGCAATGAGCAGTTCTTC. Protein product: CASSQEVGRKSNEQFF.

This clone was seen more than once but under ten times. The rearrangement joins TRBV10-3 to TRBJ2-7, with D perhaps TRBD1 or TRBD2 (5 bases each). The V end lost 9 bases, the J end lost 6 bases, and 18 bases lay between the germline ends. The CDR3 is 13 residues long. Germline CDR1 is ENHRY and CDR2 is SYGVKD. The CDR3 sequence is CAINLEPGGEQYF. CDR3 sequence (DNA): TGTGCCATTAACCTCGAACCTGGGGGCGAGCAGTACTTC.

This clone has a count of ten or more. The V and J genes are TRBV7-2 and TRBJ2-1, with TRBD2 identical over 9 bases. CDR1 is SGHTA, CDR2 FQGNSA, per germline. This CDR3 is built from 15 residues. V trimming: 7 bases; J trimming: 6 bases; junction bases outside the gene matches: 10. The CDR3 nucleotides read TGTGCCAGCACCCAGAAGGCGGGAGGGAGCAATGAGCAGTTCTTC. Amino acid sequence: CASTQKAGGSNEQFF.

The chain combines TRBV6-5 with TRBJ2-7; D is perhaps TRBD1 (5 bases). V lost 5 bases and J 0 bases, leaving 11 bases between the germline ends. Germline CDR1 reads MNHEY; CDR2 reads SVGAGI. The CDR3 extends over 14 amino acids. The DNA of the CDR3 is TGTGCCAGCAGTCGGACATCGACCTCCTACGAGCAGTACTTC. Amino acid sequence: CASSRTSTSYEQYF.

V and J are TRBV18 and TRBJ2-5, with 8 bases matching TRBD2. The CDR3 loop spans 16 amino acids. Germline loops: CDR1 KGHSH, CDR2 LQKENI. V was pared by 3 bases and J by 5 bases, with 11 bases of the junction left unmatched. The CDR3 spells CASSPTQREWRETQYF. The CDR3 bases are TGTGCCAGCTCACCCACTCAGCGGGAGTGGCGGGAGACCCAGTACTTC.

The chain recombines TRBV11-3 with TRBJ2-3; the D is unclear. Germline CDR1 reads SGHNT; CDR2 reads YENEEA. The CDR3 is made up of 15 amino acids. Trimming removed 5 bases from V and 6 bases from J, with 18 bases in between. The CDR3 sequence: CASSPGFGHHDTQYF. The CDR3 DNA sequence: TGTGCCAGCAGCCCGGGCTTTGGCCATCACGATACGCAGTATTTT.

The chain links TRBV4-3 to TRBJ2-3; 13 positions match TRBD2. V trimming: 5 bases; J trimming: 6 bases; junction bases outside the gene matches: 5. The V gene's germline CDR1 is LGHNA and CDR2 YSLEER. The CDR3 loop spans 15 amino acids. Here the CDR3 reads CASSSGLAGEDTQYF. CDR3 sequence (DNA): TGCGCCAGCAGCTCCGGACTAGCGGGAGAGGATACGCAGTATTTT.

A note on this clone: The same CDR3 can be traced to other DNA sequences in this sample. The chain combines TRBV7-2 with TRBJ2-7; D is ambiguous. V was cut by 1 base and J by 1 base, with 5 bases left in between. Germline V lookup: CDR1 SGHTA, CDR2 FQGNSA. The CDR3 length is 13 residues. CDR3 loop: CASSLGASYEQYF. DNA of the CDR3: TGTGCCAGCAGCTTAGGGGCATCCTACGAGCAGTACTTC. The variable domain in full, with the rest retrieved from reference TRBV7-2 and TRBJ2-7, is GAGVSQSPSNKVTEKGKDVELRCDPISGHTALYWYRQSLGQGLEFLIYFQGNSAPDKSGLPSDRFSAERTGGSVSTLTIQRTQQEDSAVYLCASSLGASYEQYFGPGTRLTVT.

The rearrangement joins TRBV4-2 to TRBJ1-1; D unresolved. Germline CDR1 reads LGHNA; CDR2 reads YNFKEQ. V was pared by 4 bases and J by 3 bases, with 12 bases between. There are 14 residues in the CDR3. The CDR3 bases are TGTGCCAGCAGCCGAAATTGGGGAGACACTGAAGCTTTCTTT. This encodes CASSRNWGDTEAFF.

This clone was counted many times. The J gene is TRBJ2-5, the V gene TRBV5-4; the D gene could be TRBD1 or TRBD2 (5 bases each). Trimming pared 0 bases from V and 4 bases from J, leaving 13 bases between. The CDR3 runs 15 residues. Germline CDR1 and CDR2: SGHNT and YYREEE (reference sequence). CDR3 residues: CASSLGVPGRETQYF. For the CDR3, the DNA is TGTGCCAGCAGCTTGGGGGTGCCGGGGCGAGAGACCCAGTACTTC. The whole variable domain, remainder taken from reference TRBV5-4 and TRBJ2-5, is ETGVTQSPTHLIKTRGQQVTLRCSSQSGHNTVSWYQQALGQGPQFIFQYYREEENGRGNFPPRFSGLQFPNYSSELNVNALELDDSALYLCASSLGVPGRETQYFGPGTRLLVL.

There are many counts of this clone. J is TRBJ2-3 and V is TRBV7-9; a weak D match, TRBD2 (5 bases). Per the germline V gene, CDR1 is SEHNR and CDR2 is FQNEAQ (reference sequence). There are 15 residues in the CDR3. Trimming took off 5 bases at V and 0 bases at J, with 12 bases between the two ends. Written as DNA, the CDR3 is TGTGCCAGCAGCCCCCTAGGCGGGAGCACAGATACGCAGTATTTT. This sequence encodes CASSPLGGSTDTQYF.